Detailed here is one TCR beta chain. The protocol was immunoSEQ multiplex PCR, while the TCRdb copy is restricted to in-frame clones and leaves out a portion. The table records over 150,000 clones, 75% to 85% of them present only once. The data belong to a study of cytomegalovirus exposure and HLA in healthy donors. CDR3 length equals 18 residues. Germline lookup yields CDR1 SGHAT and CDR2 FQNNGV. Unmatched junction bases numbered 9, after V lost 5 bases and J lost 0 bases. V and J are TRBV11-2 and TRBJ2-7; 14 positions match TRBD2. The sequence was collected from a woman aged 30 to 39 in good health and CMV-seropositive. What was sequenced was PBMCs. The CDR3: CASSGAGTSGGSSYEQYF. The DNA for the CDR3 is TGTGCCAGCAGCGGGGCCGGGACTAGCGGGGGTAGCTCCTACGAGCAGTACTTC.